This T cell receptor (beta chain) was obtained from a study of blood T cell repertoires in COVID-19. Study context: COVID-19 samples, acute and convalescent, were from the United States, Italy and Spain. The cDNA or gDNA used as material had been derived from T cells, B-cell-depleted T cells, or PBMCs.

In germline, CDR1 is SGHVS, CDR2 FQNEAQ. This CDR3 has 15 residues. Trimming took 5 bases from V and 6 from J, leaving 17 bases between them. Per the authors' pipeline: Amplification of reference gene primers provided the estimated nucleated cell counts. Only in-frame clones appear in the TCRdb table, and some are missing; sequencing was by immunoSEQ multiplex PCR. V and J calls and clone size are copied from that table; D and trimming were computed from the DNA. The top ten clones hold roughly 6% of a sample with hundreds of thousands of clones, roughly 90% of them seen once. This TCR came from a man in his 60s who had recovered from COVID-19. The rearrangement links TRBV7-8 to TRBJ1-5, with D tentatively TRBD1 (6 bases). The sequenced material came from peripheral blood. This CDR3 is CASSRTDRKPQPQHF. CDR3 nucleotides: TGTGCCAGCAGCCGTACAGACAGGAAGCCTCAGCCCCAGCATTTT.